These 15 T cell receptor beta chains came from one sample sequenced in a study of blood T cell repertoires in COVID-19. Measured with immunoSEQ multiplex PCR; TCRdb has only the in-frame clones, and not every one. The sample consists of hundreds of thousands of clones, roughly 88% of them appearing once. Sequencing was carried out using peripheral blood. The receptors stem from a woman aged 30 to 39 who had recovered from COVID-19.

This chain uses TRBV19 with TRBJ2-2; maybe TRBD2 (6 bases). This CDR3 is built from 16 residues. Germline values: CDR1 LNHDA, CDR2 SQIVND (reference sequence). Between the trimmed V and J ends, which lost 4 bases and 2 bases, there was a span of 14 bases. The CDR3 reads CASSTRWRDNTGELFF. For the CDR3, the DNA is TGTGCCAGTAGTACCCGGTGGAGGGATAACACCGGGGAGCTGTTTTTT.

This rearrangement joins TRBV6-5 to TRBJ2-2, with D unresolved. V was shortened by 6 bases and J by 3 bases, with 11 bases between the two germline ends. Per the germline V gene, CDR1 is MNHEY and CDR2 is SVGAGI. This CDR3 comprises 14 residues. The CDR3: CASRSDWYTGELFF. CDR3 sequence (DNA): TGTGCCAGCAGGTCAGACTGGTACACCGGGGAGCTGTTTTTT.

This clone has just one count. V is TRBV10-3 and J is TRBJ1-2; D possibly corresponds to TRBD1 (6 bases). The germline V gene encodes CDR1 ENHRY and CDR2 SYGVKD. The CDR3 runs 17 residues. The V and J ends lost 2 bases and 4 bases respectively, with 20 bases between them. The CDR3 DNA follows: TGTGCCATCAGTGAGGGATGGACAGAAGCTCAGGTCTATGGCTACACCTTC. It encodes CAISEGWTEAQVYGYTF.

V gene TRBV20-1 combines with J gene TRBJ2-1, with 9 positions matching TRBD2. The CDR3 is 16 residues long. Trimming took 3 bases from V and 2 from J; bases not matched to a gene: 8. The V gene's germline CDR1 is DFQATT and CDR2 SNEGSKA (reference sequence). CDR3 loop: CSASSPSGGPYNEQFF. CDR3 bases: TGCAGTGCTAGTTCGCCCAGCGGGGGGCCCTACAATGAGCAGTTCTTC.

The chain links TRBV19 to TRBJ2-7; D remains unclear. Trimming cost V 3 bases and J 5 bases, with 11 bases left between them. The CDR3 has 13 residues. Germline-derived CDR1 and CDR2 are LNHDA and SQIVND (reference sequence). The CDR3 DNA sequence: TGTGCCAGTAGTATCACCCTACGGGACGAGCAGTACTTC. Translating gives CASSITLRDEQYF.

The V gene is TRBV19, the J gene TRBJ1-2, with unresolved D. V dropped 5 bases and J dropped 3 bases, with 28 bases sitting between them. The germline V gene has CDR1 LNHDA and CDR2 SQIVND (reference sequence). The CDR3 has 19 residues. DNA for the CDR3: TGTGCCAGTAGTCCCTCGGGATACGTGGGCTTGAAGAGTGACTATGGCTACACCTTC. Translation: CASSPSGYVGLKSDYGYTF. The whole variable domain, remainder taken from reference TRBV19 and TRBJ1-2, is DGGITQSPKYLFRKEGQNVTLSCEQNLNHDAMYWYRQDPGQGLRLIYYSQIVNDFQKGDIAEGYSVSREKKESFPLTVTSAQKNPTAFYLCASSPSGYVGLKSDYGYTFGSGTRLTVV.

This chain uses TRBV11-1 with TRBJ1-1, with a tentative D call TRBD1 (6 bases). This CDR3 spans 13 amino acids. Trimming removed 1 base at V and 8 bases at J, with 11 bases between. Germline CDR1 SGHAT, CDR2 FQDESV (reference sequence). The CDR3 here is CASSLGRGLEAFF. CDR3 nucleotides: TGTGCCAGCAGCTTAGGCAGGGGCCTGGAAGCTTTCTTT.

This clone was detected only a few times. The chain carries TRBV24-1 and TRBJ1-2; D ambiguous. CDR1 is KGHDR, CDR2 SFDVKD, per germline. Trimming shortened V by 12 bases and J by 5 bases, and 15 bases separated the two germline ends. The CDR3 contains 12 residues. The CDR3 region is CAAAQRKYGYTF. The CDR3 DNA follows: TGTGCCGCAGCTCAGCGAAAGTATGGCTACACCTTC.

V usage is TRBV15 and J usage is TRBJ1-2, with D perhaps TRBD1 (5 bases). Germline V gives CDR1 LNHNV, CDR2 YYDKDF (reference sequence). This CDR3 comprises 14 residues. Trimming cost V 5 bases and J 5 bases, with 15 bases left between them. The CDR3 sequence: CATSFGRAVYGYTF. The CDR3 coding sequence is TGTGCCACCAGCTTCGGCAGGGCCGTATATGGCTACACCTTC.

This clone was detected once. CDR3 in DNA: TGTGCCAGCAGCCGAGACAGCAGCTCCTATAATTCACCCCTCCACTTT. Translation gives CASSRDSSSYNSPLHF. This sequence joins TRBV7-9 and TRBJ1-6; TRBD1 might be the D (5 bases). The V gene's germline CDR1 is SEHNR and CDR2 FQNEAQ (reference sequence). V was pared by 5 bases and J by 0 bases, with 11 bases between. The CDR3 runs 16 residues. The full variable domain, in which reference TRBV7-9 and TRBJ1-6 provide the parts outside the CDR3, is DTGVSQNPRHKITKRGQNVTFRCDPISEHNRLYWYRQTLGQGPEFLTYFQNEAQLEKSRLLSDRFSAERPKGSFSTLEIQRTEQGDSAMYLCASSRDSSSYNSPLHFGNGTRLTVT.

This chain links TRBV6-6 with TRBJ1-1, with TRBD1 matching over 9 bases. This CDR3 spans 17 amino acids. J lost 3 bases, V lost 7 bases, and 15 bases had no gene match. Germline CDR1 reads MNHNY; CDR2 reads SVGAGI (reference sequence). CDR3 nucleotides: TGTGCCAGCACTCGATCGACGGACGACAGGGGGGACACTGAAGCTTTCTTT. This sequence encodes CASTRSTDDRGDTEAFF.

The chain employs TRBV28 and TRBJ2-7; TRBD1 might be the D (5 bases). Germline V lookup: CDR1 MDHEN, CDR2 SYDVKM. The CDR3 length is 13 residues. V lost 8 bases to trimming and J lost 3 bases, with 14 bases between them. CDR3 loop: CASSNVDNYEQYF. CDR3 bases: TGTGCCAGCTCTAACGTGGACAACTACGAGCAGTACTTC.

The chain recombines TRBV7-2 with TRBJ1-2; D is undetermined. V was pared by 6 bases and J by 0 bases, with 11 bases between. The CDR3 spans 14 residues. Germline CDR1 and CDR2: SGHTA and FQGNSA. The CDR3 DNA follows: TGTGCCAGCAGGCAGCAAGACACTAACTATGGCTACACCTTC. This encodes CASRQQDTNYGYTF.

The rearrangement joins TRBV11-1 to TRBJ1-2; D remains unclear. This CDR3 has 14 residues. V was trimmed by 2 bases and J by 0 bases, leaving 7 bases between them. Looked up from germline, CDR1 is SGHAT and CDR2 is FQDESV (reference sequence). CDR3 protein: CASSLSGANYGYTF. The CDR3 bases are TGTGCCAGCAGCTTAAGCGGGGCTAACTATGGCTACACCTTC.

The chain uses TRBV19 and TRBJ1-5, with D unresolved. In germline, CDR1 is LNHDA, CDR2 SQIVND (reference sequence). V lost 8 bases, J lost 9 bases, and 17 bases lay in between. CDR3 size: 13 residues. The CDR3 loop reads CASRPSLWAPQHF. In nucleotides, the CDR3 is TGTGCCAGTCGCCCCAGCTTGTGGGCGCCCCAGCATTTT.